This is a list of T cell receptor beta chains from one sample in a study of T cells in Graves' hyperthyroidism and ophthalmopathy. TCRdb independently ran MiXCR on the multiplex PCR reads; one entry per CDR3 protein. The sample holds 350,000 or so distinct CDR3 sequences; approximately 22% are singletons and the top ten take over 40%. Sequenced material: blood. Receptors originate from a woman between 45 and 60 years old with Graves' hyperthyroidism. CDR3s include the opening cysteine and the closing phenylalanine or tryptophan. Each record gives: J gene, D gene, V gene, clone size, CDR3 DNA, CDR3 protein. The D gene is left open where the match is weak. Clone size, where shown, is once, few, many, or a class for clones that have expanded.

J gene: TRBJ1-4
D gene: TRBD1
V gene: TRBV5-1
clone size: many
CDR3 DNA: TGCGCCAGCAGCTTGGGGGACAGCGGACGAAAACTGTTTTTT
CDR3 protein: CASSLGDSGRKLFF

J gene: TRBJ2-2
D gene: TRBD2
V gene: TRBV6-1
clone size: -
CDR3 DNA: TGTGCCAGCAGTGTATCGGGACTAGGCACCGGGGAGCTGTTTTTT
CDR3 protein: CASSVSGLGTGELFF

J gene: TRBJ2-7
D gene: -
V gene: TRBV30
clone size: -
CDR3 DNA: TGTGCCTGGGGGAACAGGATGTCCACCTACGAGCAGTACTTC
CDR3 protein: CAWGNRMSTYEQYF

J gene: TRBJ2-1
D gene: TRBD2
V gene: TRBV9
clone size: -
CDR3 DNA: TGTGCCAGCAGCCTTTCTGACACGACTAGCGGGAGACTCGAGCAGTTCTTC
CDR3 protein: CASSLSDTTSGRLEQFF

J gene: TRBJ2-2
D gene: -
V gene: TRBV24-1
clone size: many
CDR3 DNA: TGTGCCACCCGCCCTAAAGCGAACACCGGGGAGCTGTTTTTT
CDR3 protein: CATRPKANTGELFF

J gene: TRBJ1-3
D gene: -
V gene: TRBV12-3/TRBV12-4
clone size: few
CDR3 DNA: TGTGCCAGCAGTTTCTCGACTGGAAACACCATATATTTT
CDR3 protein: CASSFSTGNTIYF

J gene: TRBJ1-4
D gene: -
V gene: TRBV7-2
clone size: many
CDR3 DNA: TGTGCCAGCAGCCCCGGACTCAGGGATGAAAAACTGTTTTTT
CDR3 protein: CASSPGLRDEKLFF

J gene: TRBJ2-7
D gene: TRBD1
V gene: TRBV10-3
clone size: many
CDR3 DNA: TGTGCCATCAGGACAGGGGTAGAGTACGAGCAGTACTTC
CDR3 protein: CAIRTGVEYEQYF

J gene: TRBJ1-2
D gene: -
V gene: TRBV28
clone size: -
CDR3 DNA: TGTGCCAGCAGTCTCGAGCGTAACTATGGCTACACCTTC
CDR3 protein: CASSLERNYGYTF

J gene: TRBJ2-3
D gene: -
V gene: TRBV24-1
clone size: -
CDR3 DNA: TGTGCCACCAGTGATTTTGGGGGAGATACGCAGTATTTT
CDR3 protein: CATSDFGGDTQYF

J gene: TRBJ1-4
D gene: -
V gene: TRBV5-1
clone size: few
CDR3 DNA: TGCGCCAGCAGCTTAGAGACAGTCAACGAAAAACTGTTTTTT
CDR3 protein: CASSLETVNEKLFF

J gene: TRBJ1-1
D gene: -
V gene: TRBV5-1
clone size: few
CDR3 DNA: TGCGCCAGCAGCTTGGTTAGCAGCGACACTGAAGCTTTCTTT
CDR3 protein: CASSLVSSDTEAFF

J gene: TRBJ2-7
D gene: TRBD1
V gene: TRBV11-2
clone size: -
CDR3 DNA: TGTGCCACATCTAGGCTGGGGACAGGGGGAGTTTACGAGCAGTACTTC
CDR3 protein: CATSRLGTGGVYEQYF

J gene: TRBJ1-6
D gene: TRBD1
V gene: TRBV19
clone size: many
CDR3 DNA: TGTGCCACGCATTGGACAGGGGGCCCCAGCTCCTATAATTCACCCCTCCACTTT
CDR3 protein: CATHWTGGPSSYNSPLHF

J gene: TRBJ2-2
D gene: -
V gene: TRBV5-1
clone size: -
CDR3 DNA: TGCGCCAGCAGCTTGGATGGAAGTCCAGAGCTGTTTTTT
CDR3 protein: CASSLDGSPELFF

J gene: TRBJ2-5
D gene: TRBD1
V gene: TRBV18
clone size: many
CDR3 DNA: TGTGCCAGCTCACCAAACAGGGGGTACCAAGAGACCCAGTACTTC
CDR3 protein: CASSPNRGYQETQYF

J gene: TRBJ2-1
D gene: TRBD2
V gene: TRBV28
clone size: many
CDR3 DNA: TGTGCCAGCAGTTTAGCGGGAGTAAATGAGCAGTTCTTC
CDR3 protein: CASSLAGVNEQFF

J gene: TRBJ1-2
D gene: -
V gene: TRBV6-2/TRBV6-3
clone size: many
CDR3 DNA: TGTGCCAGCAGTTACTCACAGGACAACTATGGCTACACCTTC
CDR3 protein: CASSYSQDNYGYTF

J gene: TRBJ2-7
D gene: TRBD1
V gene: TRBV9
clone size: -
CDR3 DNA: TGTGCCAGCAGCGTTGGGGACAGGGGTTATTTGGAGCAGTACTTC
CDR3 protein: CASSVGDRGYLEQYF

J gene: TRBJ1-6
D gene: TRBD1
V gene: TRBV12-3/TRBV12-4
clone size: many
CDR3 DNA: TGTGCCAGCAGCCCGGACAGGCGTAATTCACCCCTCCACTTT
CDR3 protein: CASSPDRRNSPLHF

J gene: TRBJ2-7
D gene: TRBD1
V gene: TRBV28
clone size: few
CDR3 DNA: TGTGCCAGCGTCGGGACAGGGGTATACGAGCAGTACTTC
CDR3 protein: CASVGTGVYEQYF

J gene: TRBJ2-7
D gene: -
V gene: TRBV20-1
clone size: many
CDR3 DNA: TGCAGTGCCCAAGGGACTTTCCGCAGCTCCTACGAGCAGTACTTC
CDR3 protein: CSAQGTFRSSYEQYF

J gene: TRBJ2-2
D gene: -
V gene: TRBV7-9
clone size: few
CDR3 DNA: TGTGCCAGCAGCTTAGTTTTCGGGGAGCTGTTTTTT
CDR3 protein: CASSLVFGELFF

J gene: TRBJ2-3
D gene: TRBD2
V gene: TRBV2
clone size: many
CDR3 DNA: TGTGCCAGCACCACTAGCGGGAGAAAAGATACGCAGTATTTT
CDR3 protein: CASTTSGRKDTQYF

J gene: TRBJ2-2
D gene: -
V gene: TRBV11-2
clone size: many
CDR3 DNA: TGTGCCAGCAGCCTTTACAGGGGAGGTAACACCGGGGAGCTGTTTTTT
CDR3 protein: CASSLYRGGNTGELFF

J gene: TRBJ2-1
D gene: TRBD1
V gene: TRBV6-5
clone size: many
CDR3 DNA: TGTGCCAGCAGTTACTCGAGGGACAGGGTTGTTGAGCAGTTCTTC
CDR3 protein: CASSYSRDRVVEQFF

J gene: TRBJ2-2
D gene: -
V gene: TRBV6-5
clone size: -
CDR3 DNA: TGTGCCAGCAGTTACTCTAGTGGCGCCGGGGAGCTGTTTTTT
CDR3 protein: CASSYSSGAGELFF

J gene: TRBJ2-3
D gene: -
V gene: TRBV3-1
clone size: many
CDR3 DNA: TGTGCCAGCAGCCCTCAGACAGATACGCAGTATTTT
CDR3 protein: CASSPQTDTQYF

J gene: TRBJ1-1
D gene: -
V gene: TRBV27
clone size: few
CDR3 DNA: TGTGCCTGCAGGCGCGGTAACACTGAAGCTTTCTTT
CDR3 protein: CACRRGNTEAFF

J gene: TRBJ2-2
D gene: TRBD1
V gene: TRBV6-5
clone size: -
CDR3 DNA: TGTGCCAGCAGTTTTGAAGGACAGGGGCCTTACACCGGGGAGCTGTTTTTT
CDR3 protein: CASSFEGQGPYTGELFF

J gene: TRBJ1-2
D gene: -
V gene: TRBV18
clone size: many
CDR3 DNA: TGTGCCAGCTCACCACAGGGGGGCCACGAATTCTATGGCTACACCTTC
CDR3 protein: CASSPQGGHEFYGYTF

J gene: TRBJ2-3
D gene: TRBD1
V gene: TRBV5-1
clone size: many
CDR3 DNA: TGCGCCAGCAGCTCTGGGACAGGGGGCGGGACAGATACGCAGTATTTT
CDR3 protein: CASSSGTGGGTDTQYF

J gene: TRBJ2-7
D gene: TRBD2
V gene: TRBV19
clone size: -
CDR3 DNA: TGTGCCACCCGAAGCGGGAGTGCCTACAATGAGCAGTACTTC
CDR3 protein: CATRSGSAYNEQYF

J gene: TRBJ2-1
D gene: TRBD2
V gene: TRBV6-1
clone size: few
CDR3 DNA: TGTGCCAGCAGCCGAAGGGGGGTACTAGCGGGGTACAATGAGCAGTTCTTC
CDR3 protein: CASSRRGVLAGYNEQFF

J gene: TRBJ2-3
D gene: TRBD1
V gene: TRBV6-7
clone size: many
CDR3 DNA: TGTGCCAGCAGTGACTCCTCACAGGGGACAAGTCATACAGATACGCAGTATTTT
CDR3 protein: CASSDSSQGTSHTDTQYF

J gene: TRBJ2-2
D gene: -
V gene: TRBV3-1
clone size: many
CDR3 DNA: TGTGCCAGCAGCCAGCCTCAGGGACAAAACACCGGGGAGCTGTTTTTT
CDR3 protein: CASSQPQGQNTGELFF

J gene: TRBJ1-2
D gene: TRBD1
V gene: TRBV14
clone size: -
CDR3 DNA: TGTGCCAGCAGCCCATCTCGACAGGGCGGAGGCTACACCTTC
CDR3 protein: CASSPSRQGGGYTF

J gene: TRBJ2-5
D gene: -
V gene: TRBV3-1
clone size: -
CDR3 DNA: TGTGCCAGCAGCCACATTCCAGAGACCCAGTACTTC
CDR3 protein: CASSHIPETQYF

J gene: TRBJ1-1
D gene: -
V gene: TRBV30
clone size: few
CDR3 DNA: TGTGCCTGGAGTAAAGATGGAGGGGGCACTGAAGCTTTCTTT
CDR3 protein: CAWSKDGGGTEAFF

J gene: TRBJ1-4
D gene: -
V gene: TRBV5-1
clone size: few
CDR3 DNA: TGCGCCAGCAGCGTCTGGGGGGCAACTAATGAAAAACTGTTTTTT
CDR3 protein: CASSVWGATNEKLFF